This is a list of T cell receptor beta chains from one sample in a study of blood T cell repertoires in COVID-19. Here immunoSEQ multiplex PCR was the method, and the copy in TCRdb shows in-frame clones only, minus some. The data hold approximately 66,000 clones, with 70% to 90% observed a single time. The sequencing input was peripheral blood. All receptors derive from a human donor with active COVID-19. The donor label of this sample is uncertain. The CDR3 runs from the conserved cysteine through the conserved F or W. A D gene is named only where the DNA matches it firmly.

V gene	J gene	D gene	CDR3 protein	CDR3 DNA
TRBV6-2/TRBV6-3	TRBJ2-3	TRBD1	CASSLWTGGTDTQYF	TGTGCCAGCAGTTTATGGACAGGGGGTACAGATACGCAGTATTTT
TRBV2	TRBJ2-7	.	CASRRVGSVDEQYF	TGTGCCAGCAGGAGGGTAGGGTCGGTGGATGAGCAGTACTTC
TRBV5-1	TRBJ2-3	.	CASSLVGYTQYF	TGCGCCAGCAGCTTGGTCGGTTATACGCAGTATTTT
TRBV11-2	TRBJ2-7	TRBD2	CASSLERGYEQYF	TGTGCCAGCAGCTTGGAGCGGGGGTACGAGCAGTACTTC
TRBV28	TRBJ2-2	.	CASSSYDSTNTGELFF	TGTGCCAGCAGTTCCTACGACAGCACTAACACCGGGGAGCTGTTTTTT
TRBV2	TRBJ2-7	TRBD2	CASNSPVGGPTYEQYF	TGTGCCAGCAACTCCCCGGTGGGAGGGCCGACCTACGAGCAGTACTTC
TRBV5-1	TRBJ1-3	TRBD1	CASSTRTGGEGGNTIYF	TGCGCCAGCAGCACCAGGACAGGGGGCGAGGGTGGAAACACCATATATTTT
TRBV2	TRBJ1-6	.	CASSELNRVANSPLHF	TGTGCCAGCAGTGAATTGAACAGGGTGGCCAATTCACCCCTCCACTTT
TRBV7-2	TRBJ1-5	TRBD1	CASSTSQGAIQPQHF	TGTGCCAGCAGCACGAGTCAGGGGGCGATTCAGCCCCAGCATTTT
TRBV5-4	TRBJ2-1	.	CASSPEVNSYNEQFF	TGTGCCAGCAGCCCAGAGGTGAACTCATACAATGAGCAGTTCTTC
TRBV28	TRBJ2-1	TRBD2	CASRVGLAGADEQFF	TGTGCCAGCAGAGTGGGACTAGCGGGAGCAGACGAGCAGTTCTTC
TRBV27	TRBJ2-5	TRBD2	CASSLLGLAGPRAQYF	TGTGCCAGCAGTTTATTGGGACTAGCGGGTCCCCGGGCCCAGTACTTC
TRBV21-1	TRBJ1-5	.	CASSKEGTESNQPQHF	TGTGCCAGCAGCAAAGAAGGGACAGAGAGCAATCAGCCCCAGCATTTT
TRBV28	TRBJ2-7	TRBD1	CASIRDRGMYEQYF	TGTGCCAGCATTCGGGACAGGGGTATGTACGAGCAGTACTTC
TRBV9	TRBJ1-5	.	CASSVGPGELGNQPQHF	TGTGCCAGCAGCGTAGGTCCCGGGGAACTCGGCAATCAGCCCCAGCATTTT
TRBV4-3	TRBJ1-2	.	CASSQEVQGSYGYTF	TGCGCCAGCAGCCAAGAGGTGCAGGGTAGCTATGGCTACACCTTC
TRBV5-8	TRBJ2-7	TRBD2	CASSPAGLGYEQYF	TGTGCCAGCAGCCCCGCGGGACTAGGATACGAGCAGTACTTC
TRBV3-1/TRBV3-2	TRBJ2-7	TRBD2	CASSPRGSGSEYF	TGTGCCAGCAGCCCCCGGGGTAGCGGGAGCGAGTACTTC
TRBV6-5	TRBJ1-4	.	CASSFQGTNEKLFF	TGTGCCAGCAGTTTTCAGGGGACTAATGAAAAACTGTTTTTT
TRBV4-2	TRBJ1-1	TRBD1	CASSQGPMGPGGHTEAFF	TGTGCCAGCAGCCAAGGCCCCATGGGACCAGGGGGGCATACTGAAGCTTTCTTT
TRBV5-5	TRBJ1-1	TRBD1	CASSFERGQAFF	TGTGCCAGCAGCTTTGAGAGGGGGCAGGCTTTCTTT
TRBV4-3	TRBJ2-1	.	CASSQAASASSSYNEQFF	TGCGCCAGCAGCCAAGCGGCTAGCGCAAGCAGCTCCTACAATGAGCAGTTCTTC
TRBV2	TRBJ2-5	.	CASSEGLRRQETQYF	TGTGCCAGCAGTGAAGGGCTGAGGCGTCAAGAGACCCAGTACTTC
TRBV7-2	TRBJ1-1	.	CASSPGLSEAFF	TGTGCCAGCAGCCCCGGACTTTCTGAAGCTTTCTTT
TRBV27	TRBJ2-7	.	CASSTRARDYNEQYF	TGTGCCAGCAGTACCCGGGCGAGGGATTACAACGAGCAGTACTTC
TRBV7-2	TRBJ1-4	TRBD1	CASSGPGQGLFF	TGTGCCAGCAGCGGCCCGGGACAGGGACTGTTTTTT
TRBV6-5	TRBJ1-1	.	CASTGRPRGDTEAFF	TGTGCCAGCACGGGACGCCCCCGGGGGGACACTGAAGCTTTCTTT
TRBV14	TRBJ2-7	.	CASNAGPTYEQYF	TGTGCCAGCAACGCGGGGCCAACCTACGAGCAGTACTTC
TRBV6-5	TRBJ2-5	TRBD1	CASSTGTGVRETQYF	TGTGCCAGCAGTACCGGGACAGGGGTTAGGGAGACCCAGTACTTC
TRBV18	TRBJ1-1	.	CASSPWMSGNTEAFF	TGTGCCAGCTCACCATGGATGTCGGGGAACACTGAAGCTTTCTTT
TRBV6-1	TRBJ2-1	.	CASSEAGTPAYEQFF	TGTGCCAGCAGTGAAGCGGGGACACCAGCCTACGAGCAGTTCTTC
TRBV3-1/TRBV3-2	TRBJ2-3	TRBD2	CASSQVLGGAADTQYF	TGTGCCAGCAGCCAAGTCCTCGGGGGGGCGGCAGATACGCAGTATTTT
TRBV9	TRBJ2-7	TRBD1	CASSAPGTGPYEQYF	TGTGCCAGCAGCGCGCCCGGGACAGGGCCCTACGAGCAGTACTTC
TRBV11-2	TRBJ2-7	TRBD1	CASSFVDRGNSYEQYF	TGTGCCAGCAGCTTCGTCGACAGGGGTAACTCCTACGAGCAGTACTTC
TRBV15	TRBJ1-2	.	CATSRGPQGRGGYTF	TGTGCCACCAGCAGAGGACCTCAGGGAAGAGGAGGCTACACCTTC
TRBV6-4	TRBJ2-1	TRBD1	CASSVWTGDGNEQFF	TGTGCCAGCAGTGTCTGGACAGGGGATGGGAATGAGCAGTTCTTC